The rows below give T cell receptor beta chains drawn from one sample of a study of shared clonotypes between healthy human individuals. Profiling relied on immunoSEQ multiplex PCR, and the TCRdb table lists in-frame clones only, not all of them. The table includes hundreds of thousands of clones, approximately 97% detected once. The sample consisted of naive CD4+ T cells sorted from blood. Receptors originate from a woman under 40 in good health. The CDR3 runs from the conserved cysteine through the conserved F or W. D genes are given only for firm matches. Size values are once, few and many counts, or a class for expanded clones, and some rows have none.

d_call: NA; v_call: TRBV7-9; cdr3_length: 15; j_call: TRBJ2-7; clone_size: NA; cdr3_nt: TGTGCCAGCAGCTTTGGGGAAGTCGGATACTACGAGCAGTACTTC; cdr3_aa: CASSFGEVGYYEQYF
d_call: NA; v_call: TRBV7-8; cdr3_length: 14; j_call: TRBJ2-2; clone_size: NA; cdr3_nt: TGTGCCAGCAGCTCCGGGATTAACACCGGGGAGCTGTTTTTT; cdr3_aa: CASSSGINTGELFF
d_call: NA; v_call: TRBV30; cdr3_length: 15; j_call: TRBJ1-1; clone_size: once; cdr3_nt: TGTGCCTGGAGTGTACGTGCGGGCTTCCGGACTGAAGCTTTCTTT; cdr3_aa: CAWSVRAGFRTEAFF
d_call: TRBD1; v_call: TRBV6-4; cdr3_length: 16; j_call: TRBJ2-1; clone_size: NA; cdr3_nt: TGTGCCAGCAGTGCGCTAGACAGGGGTGAGGTGAATGAGCAGTTCTTC; cdr3_aa: CASSALDRGEVNEQFF
d_call: NA; v_call: TRBV27; cdr3_length: 13; j_call: TRBJ2-5; clone_size: NA; cdr3_nt: TGTGCCAGCAGTGCCCAGAGGTCGCAGACCCAGTACTTC; cdr3_aa: CASSAQRSQTQYF
d_call: NA; v_call: TRBV5-1; cdr3_length: 16; j_call: TRBJ2-6; clone_size: NA; cdr3_nt: TGCGCCAGCAACCCGGGACACGACTCTGGGGCCAACGTCCTGACTTTC; cdr3_aa: CASNPGHDSGANVLTF
d_call: TRBD1; v_call: TRBV7-9; cdr3_length: 14; j_call: TRBJ2-3; clone_size: NA; cdr3_nt: TGTGCCAGCAGCTTAGGACAGGGATTAGATACGCAGTATTTT; cdr3_aa: CASSLGQGLDTQYF
d_call: NA; v_call: TRBV19; cdr3_length: 16; j_call: TRBJ1-5; clone_size: NA; cdr3_nt: TGTGCCAGTAGTAGGTCGACGGGGTATAGCAATCAGCCCCAGCATTTT; cdr3_aa: CASSRSTGYSNQPQHF
d_call: NA; v_call: TRBV7-9; cdr3_length: 16; j_call: TRBJ2-5; clone_size: NA; cdr3_nt: TGTGCCAGCAGCTTAGCGGGAGTCTATAAACGAGAGACCCAGTACTTC; cdr3_aa: CASSLAGVYKRETQYF
d_call: NA; v_call: TRBV27; cdr3_length: 15; j_call: TRBJ1-1; clone_size: NA; cdr3_nt: TGTGCCAGCAGTAGGGACGGGCCCACCAGCACTGAAGCTTTCTTT; cdr3_aa: CASSRDGPTSTEAFF
d_call: NA; v_call: TRBV18; cdr3_length: 14; j_call: TRBJ1-1; clone_size: NA; cdr3_nt: TGTGCCAGCTCACCCCCGGCAATTACCGGTGAAGCTTTCTTT; cdr3_aa: CASSPPAITGEAFF
d_call: TRBD2; v_call: TRBV11-2; cdr3_length: 14; j_call: TRBJ2-7; clone_size: NA; cdr3_nt: TGTGCCAGCAGCTTCCAGCGGGAGGCGCACGAGCAGTACTTC; cdr3_aa: CASSFQREAHEQYF
d_call: NA; v_call: TRBV28; cdr3_length: 11; j_call: TRBJ2-7; clone_size: NA; cdr3_nt: TGTGCCAGCACCAGAACCTACGAGCAGTACTTC; cdr3_aa: CASTRTYEQYF
d_call: TRBD1; v_call: TRBV5-1; cdr3_length: 15; j_call: TRBJ2-3; clone_size: NA; cdr3_nt: TGCGCCAGCAGCCGTATCGAGAGGGGGCCCGATACGCAGTATTTT; cdr3_aa: CASSRIERGPDTQYF
d_call: NA; v_call: TRBV11-2; cdr3_length: 17; j_call: TRBJ1-3; clone_size: NA; cdr3_nt: TGTGCCAGCAGCTTAGGGGGGCCTCCGAGCGCTGGAAACACCATATATTTT; cdr3_aa: CASSLGGPPSAGNTIYF
d_call: TRBD2; v_call: TRBV28; cdr3_length: 17; j_call: TRBJ2-7; clone_size: NA; cdr3_nt: TGTGCCAGCAGTTTTGGGCTTCTAGCGGGAGGGCCCTACGAGCAGTACTTC; cdr3_aa: CASSFGLLAGGPYEQYF
d_call: NA; v_call: TRBV7-6; cdr3_length: 14; j_call: TRBJ2-1; clone_size: once; cdr3_nt: TGTGCCAGCAGCTCCAGGCGAAAGGACAATGAGCAGTTCTTC; cdr3_aa: CASSSRRKDNEQFF
d_call: TRBD1; v_call: TRBV19; cdr3_length: 14; j_call: TRBJ1-4; clone_size: NA; cdr3_nt: TGTGCCAGTAGTAAGACAGGGGGCGAGGAAAAACTGTTTTTT; cdr3_aa: CASSKTGGEEKLFF
d_call: TRBD1; v_call: TRBV28; cdr3_length: 15; j_call: TRBJ1-1; clone_size: NA; cdr3_nt: TGTGCCAGCACTACGGTACAGGGGGACTACACTGAAGCTTTCTTT; cdr3_aa: CASTTVQGDYTEAFF
d_call: NA; v_call: TRBV28; cdr3_length: 13; j_call: TRBJ1-1; clone_size: NA; cdr3_nt: TGTGCCAGCAGTTTCGGTCTGAACACTGAAGCTTTCTTT; cdr3_aa: CASSFGLNTEAFF
d_call: TRBD2; v_call: TRBV6-5; cdr3_length: 16; j_call: TRBJ2-3; clone_size: once; cdr3_nt: TGTGCCAGCAGTTACCAGCTAGCGGGAGGGCCGGATACGCAGTATTTT; cdr3_aa: CASSYQLAGGPDTQYF
d_call: NA; v_call: TRBV5-1; cdr3_length: 12; j_call: TRBJ1-1; clone_size: NA; cdr3_nt: TGCGCCAGCAGCTTTGGGGATACTGAAGCTTTCTTT; cdr3_aa: CASSFGDTEAFF
d_call: NA; v_call: TRBV10-3; cdr3_length: 15; j_call: TRBJ2-7; clone_size: once; cdr3_nt: TGTGCCATCGGCCAGGGAGGCACCCATTTAGACGAGCAGTACTTC; cdr3_aa: CAIGQGGTHLDEQYF
d_call: TRBD1; v_call: TRBV6-6; cdr3_length: 14; j_call: TRBJ2-7; clone_size: NA; cdr3_nt: TGTGCCAGCCGGGGAGGACAGGGCCCGGCCGAGCAGTACTTC; cdr3_aa: CASRGGQGPAEQYF
d_call: TRBD2; v_call: TRBV19; cdr3_length: 17; j_call: TRBJ2-1; clone_size: once; cdr3_nt: TGTGCCAGTAGTCCGAGGACTAGCGGCAGCTCCTACAATGAGCAGTTCTTC; cdr3_aa: CASSPRTSGSSYNEQFF
d_call: NA; v_call: TRBV4-1; cdr3_length: 16; j_call: TRBJ2-4; clone_size: once; cdr3_nt: TGCGCCAGCAGCCAAGAGATTGGACAGAACCTCCACATTCAGTACTTC; cdr3_aa: CASSQEIGQNLHIQYF
d_call: TRBD1; v_call: TRBV4-1; cdr3_length: 19; j_call: TRBJ2-1; clone_size: once; cdr3_nt: TGCGCCAGCAGCCAAGATAGGTCTGGGATCGTGGGGACAGACAATGAGCAGTTCTTC; cdr3_aa: CASSQDRSGIVGTDNEQFF
d_call: TRBD1; v_call: TRBV19; cdr3_length: 14; j_call: TRBJ2-3; clone_size: NA; cdr3_nt: TGTGCCAGTAGTTCCGGACAGGGTGGGGATACGCAGTATTTT; cdr3_aa: CASSSGQGGDTQYF
d_call: NA; v_call: TRBV27; cdr3_length: 13; j_call: TRBJ2-2; clone_size: NA; cdr3_nt: TGTGCCAGCAGTTTTGGAAACACCGGGGAGCTGTTTTTT; cdr3_aa: CASSFGNTGELFF
d_call: TRBD1; v_call: TRBV5-4; cdr3_length: 19; j_call: TRBJ1-4; clone_size: NA; cdr3_nt: TGTGCCAGCAGCTTGGAATCACCCTTTGAGGGACAGCAGAATGAAAAACTGTTTTTT; cdr3_aa: CASSLESPFEGQQNEKLFF
d_call: NA; v_call: TRBV6-6; cdr3_length: 13; j_call: TRBJ1-1; clone_size: NA; cdr3_nt: TGTGCCAGCACTCCGGTGGAGAACACTGAAGCTTTCTTT; cdr3_aa: CASTPVENTEAFF
d_call: NA; v_call: TRBV5-4; cdr3_length: 15; j_call: TRBJ1-4; clone_size: NA; cdr3_nt: TGTGCCAGCTCCCGTTGGGGGGCAACTAATGAAAAACTGTTTTTT; cdr3_aa: CASSRWGATNEKLFF
d_call: NA; v_call: TRBV11-2; cdr3_length: 12; j_call: TRBJ2-5; clone_size: once; cdr3_nt: TGTGCCAGCACCCGAATTGGGGAGACCCAGTACTTC; cdr3_aa: CASTRIGETQYF
d_call: NA; v_call: TRBV27; cdr3_length: 12; j_call: TRBJ1-1; clone_size: once; cdr3_nt: TGTGCCAGCAGTTCTCGAACAGGGAGTGATTTCTTT; cdr3_aa: CASSSRTGSDFF
d_call: NA; v_call: TRBV5-1; cdr3_length: 15; j_call: TRBJ1-2; clone_size: NA; cdr3_nt: TGCGCCAGCAGCTTGCAAGGATTAAATAACTATGGCTACACCTTC; cdr3_aa: CASSLQGLNNYGYTF
d_call: NA; v_call: TRBV28; cdr3_length: 12; j_call: TRBJ2-7; clone_size: NA; cdr3_nt: TGTGCCAGCAGTTTCTACAGCCGCGAGCAGTACTTC; cdr3_aa: CASSFYSREQYF
d_call: NA; v_call: TRBV6-5; cdr3_length: 14; j_call: TRBJ2-7; clone_size: once; cdr3_nt: TGTGCCAGCAGGGTGGGGCAGGCCCGCAACGAGCAGTACTTC; cdr3_aa: CASRVGQARNEQYF